The 18 T cell receptor beta chains below come from one sample, sequenced in a study of identical twins' blood T cells. One entry per CDR3 protein results from TCRdb running MiXCR on the 5' RACE reads. Altogether 350,000 to 450,000 distinct CDR3 sequences are present, approximately 30% being singletons, with the ten largest covering roughly 5.5%. The sample taken for sequencing was PBMCs. These receptors came from a woman aged 18-49 years in good health.

This clonotype was seen ten or more times. The V gene is TRBV5-1, the J gene TRBJ1-2; D ambiguous. Germline-derived CDR1 and CDR2 are SGHRS and YFSETQ. The CDR3 extends over 13 amino acids. With 0 bases removed from V and 4 bases from J, the gap between germline ends came to 7 bases. CDR3 amino acids: CASSLGEGYGYTF. The CDR3 DNA sequence: TGCGCCAGCAGCTTGGGAGAGGGCTATGGCTACACCTTC.

This clonotype was detected only a few times. This chain links TRBV30 with TRBJ2-3; 10 bases fit TRBD1. This CDR3 region has 12 residues. Germline V CDR1 and CDR2: GTSNPN, SVGIG (reference sequence). J was trimmed by 12 bases and V by 3 bases; bases with no gene match: 6. The DNA of the CDR3 is TGTGCCTGGAGCCAGGGACAGGGGAAACAGTATTTT. Its translation: CAWSQGQGKQYF. The full variable domain, with the rest looked up from reference TRBV30 and TRBJ2-3, is SQTIHQWPATLVQPVGSPLSLECTVEGTSNPNLYWYRQAAGRGLQLLFYSVGIGQISSEVPQNLSASRPQDRQFILSSKKLLLSDSGFYLCAWSQGQGKQYFGPGTRLTVL.

The gene calls are TRBV28 and TRBJ2-7; D might be TRBD2 (6 bases). CDR1 and CDR2 (germline): MDHEN, SYDVKM. Trimming pared 3 bases from V and 5 bases from J, leaving 14 bases between. The CDR3 loop spans 14 amino acids. The CDR3 here is CASSFAGSGNEQYF. Here the CDR3 DNA reads TGTGCCAGCAGTTTCGCGGGGAGTGGTAACGAGCAGTACTTC.

Only a few counts were recorded for this clonotype. The V and J genes are TRBV2 and TRBJ2-1; 8 bases match TRBD1. CDR3 size: 13 residues. From germline, CDR1 is SNHLY and CDR2 FYNNEI. V gave up 10 bases and J gave up 9 bases; unmatched junction bases: 11. Here the CDR3 reads CATRGQGTGEQFF. For the CDR3, the DNA is TGTGCCACCCGAGGACAGGGAACAGGTGAGCAGTTCTTC.

This clonotype showed up many times. This chain joins TRBV20-1 and TRBJ2-3, with D unclear. This CDR3 is built from 14 residues. Between the trimmed V and J ends, which lost 5 bases and 1 base, there was a span of 13 bases. The germline V gene has CDR1 DFQATT and CDR2 SNEGSKA (reference sequence). CDR3 region: CSAEIIAGTDTQYF. CDR3 DNA sequence: TGCAGTGCTGAAATAATCGCCGGCACAGATACGCAGTATTTT.

This chain uses TRBV29-1 with TRBJ1-1, with D tentatively TRBD1 (5 bases). The ends were cut back, 4 bases at V and 3 bases at J, with 9 bases in the middle. Germline CDR1 and CDR2: SQVTM and ANQGSEA. The CDR3 length is 12 residues. The CDR3 loop reads CSVVGTDTEAFF. In DNA, the CDR3 is TGCAGCGTTGTAGGGACGGACACTGAAGCTTTCTTT.

There are a few counts of this clonotype. The chain joins TRBV20-1 to TRBJ2-1, with D unresolved. The V and J ends lost 3 bases and 3 bases respectively, with 12 bases between them. The germline CDR1 and CDR2 sequences are DFQATT and SNEGSKA (reference sequence). This CDR3 region has 14 residues. The CDR3 is CSASTDRDYNEQFF. CDR3 nucleotides: TGCAGTGCTAGTACCGATCGTGACTACAATGAGCAGTTCTTC.

This clonotype was seen a handful of times. The chain is built from TRBV28 and TRBJ1-5; the D is unclear. Germline V gene data show CDR1 as MDHEN and CDR2 as SYDVKM. Deletions cut 5 bases from V and 3 bases from J, with 11 bases between. This CDR3 contains 14 residues. The CDR3 region is CASSATESNQPQHF. The CDR3 nucleotides read TGTGCCAGCAGTGCGACTGAATCCAATCAGCCCCAGCATTTT.

This clonotype showed up many times. At one end, the junction sequence differs from germline, possibly due to a read error. The chain combines TRBV6-6 with TRBJ2-1, with 7 nucleotides matching TRBD1. The CDR3 is 14 amino acids. The V gene's germline CDR1 is MNHNY and CDR2 SVGAGI (reference sequence). CDR3 bases: TGCGCCAGCAGCTTACAGGGGACCTACAATGAGCAGTTCTTC. It specifies CASSLQGTYNEQFF.

The gene calls are TRBV20-1 and TRBJ1-2; 10 nucleotides agree with TRBD1. The germline gives CDR1 DFQATT, CDR2 SNEGSKA (reference sequence). The trim removed 5 bases at V and 6 bases at J, leaving 3 bases unmatched. The CDR3 length is 12 residues. The CDR3 loop is CSALGQGHGYTF. The CDR3 DNA reads as TGCAGTGCTTTGGGACAGGGGCATGGCTACACCTTC.

The rearrangement uses TRBV7-2 and TRBJ1-3; D remains ambiguous. Germline loops: CDR1 SGHTA, CDR2 FQGNSA. Between the trimmed V and J ends, which lost 5 bases and 2 bases, there was a span of 7 bases. The CDR3 runs to 13 residues. DNA of the CDR3: TGTGCCAGCAGCCCAGGCCCTGGAAACACCATATATTTT. Protein: CASSPGPGNTIYF.

The V gene is TRBV20-1, the J gene TRBJ1-4; D not certain. The CDR3 has 14 residues. Trimming took off 3 bases at V and 7 bases at J, with 15 bases between the two ends. In germline, CDR1 is DFQATT, CDR2 SNEGSKA (reference sequence). CDR3 DNA: TGCAGTGCTAGTAAGCGGGGAGGGTCTGAAAAACTGTTTTTT. Translated: CSASKRGGSEKLFF.

There are many counts of this clonotype. This sequence joins TRBV10-3 and TRBJ1-2; D unclear. Trimming left V 8 bases short and J 0 bases short, with 10 bases between. CDR1 is ENHRY and CDR2 is SYGVKD in the germline V gene. This CDR3 region has 13 residues. CDR3 sequence: CAIRTSANYGYTF. The CDR3 DNA sequence: TGTGCCATCCGGACCTCTGCTAACTATGGCTACACCTTC.

The sample holds many counts of this clonotype. The chain's CDR3 is CSARDRGRDFF. The CDR3 nucleotides read TGCAGTGCTAGAGATCGCGGGAGAGATTTCTTC. The chain joins TRBV20-1 to TRBJ2-1; 7 bases match TRBD2. The CDR3 length is 11 residues. The V and J ends lost 0 bases and 16 bases, in that order; junction bases with no gene match: 6. Germline V CDR1 and CDR2: DFQATT, SNEGSKA (reference sequence).

Concerning this clonotype: This may be a read error: a much more frequent sequence differs by one nucleotide. The V and J genes are TRBV12-3 or TRBV12-4 and TRBJ1-1; D not certain. CDR3 length: 15 residues. In DNA, the CDR3 is TGTGCCAACAGTTTAATCGGACCCTCGAACACTGAAGCTTTCTTT. Its translation is CANSLIGPSNTEAFF.

The CDR3 here is CASNPDRARNQPQHF. CDR3 nucleotides: TGTGCCAGCAACCCGGACAGGGCGAGAAATCAGCCCCAGCATTTT. J is TRBJ1-5 and V is TRBV2; 8 nucleotides match TRBD1. Germline V gives CDR1 SNHLY, CDR2 FYNNEI. The CDR3 spans 15 residues. Trimming removed 7 bases from V and 4 bases from J; junction bases left unmatched: 9.

In this sample, this clonotype turned up a few times. The rearrangement uses TRBV21-1 and TRBJ1-5; no check of the table's D call, TRBD1, against the DNA was made. TRBV21-1 is deemed a pseudogene. The CDR3 is 15 amino acids. The CDR3 region is CASSLGETVNQPQHF. CDR3 nucleotides: TGTGCCAGCAGTTTGGGTGAGACAGTCAATCAGCCCCAGCATTTT.

V is TRBV20-1 and J is TRBJ1-1; D call uncertain. The V end lost 5 bases, the J end lost 5 bases, and 12 bases lay between the germline ends. CDR1 and CDR2 (germline): DFQATT, SNEGSKA (reference sequence). This CDR3 comprises 12 residues. The CDR3 bases are TGCAGTGCTTCACCGTCCGGGACTGAAGCTTTCTTT. Translating it yields CSASPSGTEAFF.